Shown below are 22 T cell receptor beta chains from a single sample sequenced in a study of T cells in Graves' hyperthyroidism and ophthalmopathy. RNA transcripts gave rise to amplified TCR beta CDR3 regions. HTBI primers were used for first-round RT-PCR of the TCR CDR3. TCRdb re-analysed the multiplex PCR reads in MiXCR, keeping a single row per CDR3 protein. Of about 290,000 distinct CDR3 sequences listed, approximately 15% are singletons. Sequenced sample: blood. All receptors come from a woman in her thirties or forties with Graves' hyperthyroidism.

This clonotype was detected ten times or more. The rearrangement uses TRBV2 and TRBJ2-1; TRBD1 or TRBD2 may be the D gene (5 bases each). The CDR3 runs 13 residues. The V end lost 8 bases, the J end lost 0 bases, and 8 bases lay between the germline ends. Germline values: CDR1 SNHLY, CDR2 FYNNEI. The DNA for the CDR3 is TGTGCCAGCGGGACCAACTCCTACAATGAGCAGTTCTTC. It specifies CASGTNSYNEQFF.

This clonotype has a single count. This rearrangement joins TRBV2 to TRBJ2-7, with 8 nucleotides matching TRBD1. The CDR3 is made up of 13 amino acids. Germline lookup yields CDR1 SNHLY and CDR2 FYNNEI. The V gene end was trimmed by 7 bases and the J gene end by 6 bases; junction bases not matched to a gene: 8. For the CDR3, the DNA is TGTGCCAGCAAAGGGACAGGCGTAGGCGAGCAGTACTTC. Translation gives CASKGTGVGEQYF.

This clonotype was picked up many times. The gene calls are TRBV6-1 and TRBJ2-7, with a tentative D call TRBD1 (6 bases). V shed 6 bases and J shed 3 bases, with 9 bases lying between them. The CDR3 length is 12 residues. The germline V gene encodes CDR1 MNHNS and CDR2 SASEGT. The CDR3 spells CASRATGYEQYF. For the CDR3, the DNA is TGTGCCAGCAGGGCGACAGGCTACGAGCAGTACTTC.

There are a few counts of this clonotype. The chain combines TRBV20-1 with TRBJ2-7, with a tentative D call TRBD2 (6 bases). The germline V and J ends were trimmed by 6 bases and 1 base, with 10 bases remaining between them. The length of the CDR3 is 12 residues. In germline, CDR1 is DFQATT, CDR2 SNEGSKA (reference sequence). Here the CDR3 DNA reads TGCAGTGCACCGACTAGTTCCTACGAGCAGTACTTC. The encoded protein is CSAPTSSYEQYF.

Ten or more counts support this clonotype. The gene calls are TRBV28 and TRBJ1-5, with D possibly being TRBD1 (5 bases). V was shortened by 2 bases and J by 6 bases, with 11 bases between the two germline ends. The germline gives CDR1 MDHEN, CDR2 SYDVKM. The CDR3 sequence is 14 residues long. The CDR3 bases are TGTGCCAGCAGTTTAGGCCAGGGTGCTCAGCCCCAGCATTTT. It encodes CASSLGQGAQPQHF.

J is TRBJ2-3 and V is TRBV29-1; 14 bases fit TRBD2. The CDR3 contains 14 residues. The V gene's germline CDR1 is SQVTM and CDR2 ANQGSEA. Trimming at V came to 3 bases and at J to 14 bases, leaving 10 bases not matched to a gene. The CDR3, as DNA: TGCAGCGTTGAGAGCCCGGGACTAGCGGGAGATTCGTATTTT. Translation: CSVESPGLAGDSYF.

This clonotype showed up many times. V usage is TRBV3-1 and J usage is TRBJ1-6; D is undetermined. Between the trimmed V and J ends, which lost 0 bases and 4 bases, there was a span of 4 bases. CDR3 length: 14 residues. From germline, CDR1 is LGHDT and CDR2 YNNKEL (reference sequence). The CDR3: CASSQDPYNSPLHF. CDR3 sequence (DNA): TGTGCCAGCAGCCAAGACCCGTATAATTCACCCCTCCACTTT.

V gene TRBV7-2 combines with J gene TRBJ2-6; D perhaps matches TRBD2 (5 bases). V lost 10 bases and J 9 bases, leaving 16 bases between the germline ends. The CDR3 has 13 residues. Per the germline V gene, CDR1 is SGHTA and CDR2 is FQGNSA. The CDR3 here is CATATRAVNVLTF. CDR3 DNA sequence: TGTGCCACCGCCACGAGAGCGGTCAACGTCCTGACTTTC.

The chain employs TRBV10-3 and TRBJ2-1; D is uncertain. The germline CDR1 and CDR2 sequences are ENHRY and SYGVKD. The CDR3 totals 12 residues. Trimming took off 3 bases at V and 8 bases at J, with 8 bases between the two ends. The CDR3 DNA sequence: TGTGCCATCAGTGATGGGCCCGATGAGCAGTTCTTC. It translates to CAISDGPDEQFF.

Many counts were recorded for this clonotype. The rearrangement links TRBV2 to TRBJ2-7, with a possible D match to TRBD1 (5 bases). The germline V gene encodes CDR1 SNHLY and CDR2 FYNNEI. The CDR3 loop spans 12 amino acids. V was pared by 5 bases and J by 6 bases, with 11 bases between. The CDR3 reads CASSRREGEQYF. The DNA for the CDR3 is TGTGCCAGCAGTCGCAGGGAAGGCGAGCAGTACTTC.

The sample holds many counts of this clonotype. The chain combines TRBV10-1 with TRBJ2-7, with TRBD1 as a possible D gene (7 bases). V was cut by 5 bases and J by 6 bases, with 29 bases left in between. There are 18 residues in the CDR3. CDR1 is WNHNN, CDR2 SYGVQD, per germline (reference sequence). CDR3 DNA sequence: TGCGCCAGCAGTCGATCGGCCCCGGGACAGACTAGATTCTCCGAGCAGTACTTC. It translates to CASSRSAPGQTRFSEQYF.

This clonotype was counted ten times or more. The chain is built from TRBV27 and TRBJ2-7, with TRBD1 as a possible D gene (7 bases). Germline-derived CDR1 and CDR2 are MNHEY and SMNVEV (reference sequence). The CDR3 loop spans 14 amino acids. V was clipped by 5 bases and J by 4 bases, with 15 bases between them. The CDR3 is CASSNPRGRYEQYF. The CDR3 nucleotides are TGTGCCAGCAGTAACCCCAGGGGGAGGTACGAGCAGTACTTC.

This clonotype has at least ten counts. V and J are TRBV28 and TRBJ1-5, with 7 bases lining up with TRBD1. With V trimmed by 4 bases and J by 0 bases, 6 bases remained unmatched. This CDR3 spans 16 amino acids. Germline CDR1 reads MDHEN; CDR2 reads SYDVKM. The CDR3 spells CASSSGGLYSNQPQHF. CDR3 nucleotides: TGTGCCAGCAGTTCAGGGGGGCTATATAGCAATCAGCCCCAGCATTTT.

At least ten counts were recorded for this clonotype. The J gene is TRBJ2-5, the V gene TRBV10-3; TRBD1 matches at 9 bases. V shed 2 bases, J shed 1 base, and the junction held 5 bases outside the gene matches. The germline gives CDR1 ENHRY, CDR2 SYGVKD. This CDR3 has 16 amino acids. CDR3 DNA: TGTGCCATCAGTGAGGCCGGACAGGGGCCCCAAGAGACCCAGTACTTC. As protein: CAISEAGQGPQETQYF.

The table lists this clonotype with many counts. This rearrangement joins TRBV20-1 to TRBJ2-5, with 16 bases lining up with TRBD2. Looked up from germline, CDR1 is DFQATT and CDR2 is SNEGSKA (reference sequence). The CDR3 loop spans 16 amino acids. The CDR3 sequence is CSAGGTSGRAQETQYF. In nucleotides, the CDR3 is TGCAGCGCGGGCGGGACTAGCGGGAGGGCCCAAGAGACCCAGTACTTC.

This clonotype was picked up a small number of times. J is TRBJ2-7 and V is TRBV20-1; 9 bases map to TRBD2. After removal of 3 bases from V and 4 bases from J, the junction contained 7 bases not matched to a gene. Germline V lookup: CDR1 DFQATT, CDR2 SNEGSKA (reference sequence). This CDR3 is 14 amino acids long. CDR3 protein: CSASGREGLYEQYF. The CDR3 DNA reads TGCAGTGCTAGTGGGCGGGAGGGCCTTTACGAGCAGTACTTC.

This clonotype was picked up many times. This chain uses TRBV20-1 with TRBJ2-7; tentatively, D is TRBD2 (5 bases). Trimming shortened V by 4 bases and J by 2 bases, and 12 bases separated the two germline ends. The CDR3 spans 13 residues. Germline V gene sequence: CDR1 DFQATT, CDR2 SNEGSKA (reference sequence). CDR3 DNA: TGCAGTGCTACCGACTACCCTACCTACGAGCAGTACTTC. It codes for CSATDYPTYEQYF.

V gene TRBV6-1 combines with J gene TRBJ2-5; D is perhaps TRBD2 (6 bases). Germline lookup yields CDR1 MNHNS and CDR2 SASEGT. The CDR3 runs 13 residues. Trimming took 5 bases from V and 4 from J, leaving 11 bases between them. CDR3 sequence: CASSPLGGETQYF. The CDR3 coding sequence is TGTGCCAGCAGTCCCTTGGGAGGAGAGACCCAGTACTTC.

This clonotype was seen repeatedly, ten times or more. The chain's CDR3 is CASSHYTLVPEQFF. Written as DNA, the CDR3 is TGTGCCAGCAGCCACTACACACTAGTTCCTGAGCAGTTCTTC. The V call is TRBV11-2, the J call TRBJ2-1; maybe TRBD2 (5 bases). V lost 5 bases and J 9 bases, leaving 17 bases between the germline ends. The CDR3 consists of 14 residues. In germline, CDR1 is SGHAT, CDR2 FQNNGV.

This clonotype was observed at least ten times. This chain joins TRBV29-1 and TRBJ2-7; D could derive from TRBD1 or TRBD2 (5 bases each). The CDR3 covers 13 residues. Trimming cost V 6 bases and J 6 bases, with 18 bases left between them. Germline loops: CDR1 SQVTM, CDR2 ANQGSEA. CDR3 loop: CSVGDGGWVEQYF. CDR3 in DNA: TGCAGCGTGGGTGATGGGGGATGGGTCGAGCAGTACTTC.

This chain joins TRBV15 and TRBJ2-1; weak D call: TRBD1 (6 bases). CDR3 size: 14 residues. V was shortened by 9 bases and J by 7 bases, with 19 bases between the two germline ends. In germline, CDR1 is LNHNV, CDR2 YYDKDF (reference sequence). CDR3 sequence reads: CATARGYMGNEQFF. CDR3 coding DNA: TGTGCCACTGCAAGGGGGTATATGGGGAATGAGCAGTTCTTC.

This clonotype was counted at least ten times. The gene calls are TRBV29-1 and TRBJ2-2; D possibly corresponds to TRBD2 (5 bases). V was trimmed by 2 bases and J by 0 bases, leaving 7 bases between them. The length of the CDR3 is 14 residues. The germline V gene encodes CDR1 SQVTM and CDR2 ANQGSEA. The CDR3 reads CSVEHGANTGELFF. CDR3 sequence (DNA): TGCAGCGTTGAACACGGGGCGAACACCGGGGAGCTGTTTTTT.